The subject of this entry is one T cell receptor (beta chain). Produced via immunoSEQ multiplex PCR; TCRdb's table is partial and in-frame only. The data show roughly 26,000 clones, 85% seen once. These data come from a study of control samples from healthy donors and cancer patients. Unmatched junction bases numbered 3, after V lost 4 bases and J lost 1 base. The CDR3 is made up of 14 amino acids. The germline gives CDR1 SGHRS, CDR2 YFSETQ. The clonotype originates from an older woman with head and neck cancer. The V and J genes are TRBV5-1 and TRBJ1-1, with 8 bases matching TRBD1. The sample consisted of PBMCs. The CDR3 DNA sequence: TGCGCCAGCAGCCCCGGGACAGGGAACACTGAAGCTTTCTTT. This gives the protein CASSPGTGNTEAFF.